This TCR beta chain was captured by sequencing in a study of blood T cells in healthy people across ages. Trimming removed 3 bases from V and 6 bases from J, with 10 bases in between. Germline CDR1 SGHRS, CDR2 YFSETQ. The CDR3 covers 13 residues. A second PCR, run for 7 to 11 cycles, used a sample-barcoded 5' primer plus a J-beta primer mix. TCRdb ran MiXCR on the 5' RACE reads and lists one entry per CDR3 protein. There are roughly 680,000 distinct CDR3 sequences in the sample; under 65% occur only once, and approximately 12% lies in the top ten. Sequencing was carried out using blood. The sequence came from a woman at least 80 years old in good health. This chain links TRBV5-1 with TRBJ2-1; perhaps TRBD2 as D (5 bases). The CDR3 sequence: CASSSLAGNEQFF. Here the CDR3 DNA reads TGCGCCAGCAGCTCGCTAGCTGGCAATGAGCAGTTCTTC.